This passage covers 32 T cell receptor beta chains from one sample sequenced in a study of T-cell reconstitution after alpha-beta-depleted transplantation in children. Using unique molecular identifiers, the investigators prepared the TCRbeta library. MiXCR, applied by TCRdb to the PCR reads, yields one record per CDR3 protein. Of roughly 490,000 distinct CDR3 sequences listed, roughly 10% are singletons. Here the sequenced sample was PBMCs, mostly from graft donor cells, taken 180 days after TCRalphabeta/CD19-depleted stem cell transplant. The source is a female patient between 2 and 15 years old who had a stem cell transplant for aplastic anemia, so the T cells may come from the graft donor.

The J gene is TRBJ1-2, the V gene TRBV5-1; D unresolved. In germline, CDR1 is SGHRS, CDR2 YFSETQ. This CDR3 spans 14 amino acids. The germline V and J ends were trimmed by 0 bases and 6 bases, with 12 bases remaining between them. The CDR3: CASSLAVLGNGYTF. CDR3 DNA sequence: TGCGCCAGCAGCTTGGCCGTGCTAGGCAATGGCTACACCTTC.

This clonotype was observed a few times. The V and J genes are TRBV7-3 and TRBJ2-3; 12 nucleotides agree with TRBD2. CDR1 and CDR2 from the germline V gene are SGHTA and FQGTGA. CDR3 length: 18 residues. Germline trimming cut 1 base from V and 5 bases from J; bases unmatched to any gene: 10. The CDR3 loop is CASSLSSASGRARDTQYF. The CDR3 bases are TGTGCCAGCAGCTTAAGTTCGGCTAGCGGGAGGGCCAGAGATACGCAGTATTTT.

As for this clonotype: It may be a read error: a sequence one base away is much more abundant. This chain's CDR3 is CTSIDPRTELSGANVLTF. Here the CDR3 DNA reads TGTACCAGCATCGACCCCCGGACAGAGCTCTCTGGGGCCAACGTCCTGACTTTC. The chain joins TRBV2 to TRBJ2-6; D possibly corresponds to TRBD1 (6 bases). The CDR3 runs to 18 residues. The V gene's germline CDR1 is SNHLY and CDR2 FYNNEI.

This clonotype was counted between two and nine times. CDR3 sequence reads: CATGTGKTSGSNEQFF. The CDR3 region has the DNA TGTGCCACCGGGACAGGCAAAACTAGCGGGAGTAATGAGCAGTTCTTC. The chain recombines TRBV6-1 with TRBJ2-1; 11 bases agree with TRBD2. This CDR3 has 16 amino acids. The V gene's germline CDR1 is MNHNS and CDR2 SASEGT. Losses at the gene ends were 10 bases for V and 7 bases for J; bases not matched to a gene: 15.

In nucleotides, the CDR3 is TGTGCCAGCGCTAACACTGCGGCAGATACGCAGTATTTT. Residues: CASANTAADTQYF. The chain employs TRBV2 and TRBJ2-3; D remains ambiguous. V was trimmed by 8 bases and J by 4 bases, leaving 13 bases between them. CDR1 SNHLY and CDR2 FYNNEI come from the germline V gene. The length of the CDR3 is 13 residues.

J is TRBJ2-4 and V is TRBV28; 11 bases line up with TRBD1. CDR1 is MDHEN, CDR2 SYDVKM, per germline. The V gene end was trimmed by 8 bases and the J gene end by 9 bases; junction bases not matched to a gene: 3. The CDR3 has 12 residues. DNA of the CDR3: TGTGCCAGCTTGGGACAGGGGGGCATTCAGTACTTC. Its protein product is CASLGQGGIQYF.

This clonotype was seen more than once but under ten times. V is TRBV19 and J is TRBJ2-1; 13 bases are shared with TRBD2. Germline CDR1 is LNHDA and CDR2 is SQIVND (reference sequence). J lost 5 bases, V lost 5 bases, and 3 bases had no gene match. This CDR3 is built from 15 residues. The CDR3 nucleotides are TGTGCCAGTAGTGTGGGGACTAGCGGGAACAATGAGCAGTTCTTC. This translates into CASSVGTSGNNEQFF.

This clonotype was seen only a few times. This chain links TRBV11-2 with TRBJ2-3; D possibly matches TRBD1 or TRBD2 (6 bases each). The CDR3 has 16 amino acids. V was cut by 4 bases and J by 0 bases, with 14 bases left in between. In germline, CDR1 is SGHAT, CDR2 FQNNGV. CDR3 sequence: CASSWRGRRSTDTQYF. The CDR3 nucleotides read TGTGCCAGCAGCTGGAGGGGGAGAAGGAGCACAGATACGCAGTATTTT.

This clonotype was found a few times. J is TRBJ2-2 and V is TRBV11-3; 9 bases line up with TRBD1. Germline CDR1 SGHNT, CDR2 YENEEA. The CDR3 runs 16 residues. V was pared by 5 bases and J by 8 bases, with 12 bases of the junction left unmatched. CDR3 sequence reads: CASSRDRVGGTGELFF. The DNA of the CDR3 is TGTGCCAGCAGCCGGGACAGGGTGGGGGGGACAGGGGAGCTGTTTTTT.

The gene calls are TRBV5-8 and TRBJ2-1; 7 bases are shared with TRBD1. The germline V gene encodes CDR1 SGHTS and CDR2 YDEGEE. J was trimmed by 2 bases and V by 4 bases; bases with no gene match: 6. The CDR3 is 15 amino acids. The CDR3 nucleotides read TGTGCCAGCAGCATTGGGACAGCTACCTACAATGAGCAGTTCTTC. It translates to CASSIGTATYNEQFF.

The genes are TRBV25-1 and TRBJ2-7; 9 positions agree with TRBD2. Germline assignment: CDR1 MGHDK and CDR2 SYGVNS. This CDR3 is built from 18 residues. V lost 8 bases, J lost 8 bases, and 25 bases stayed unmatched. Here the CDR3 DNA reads TGTGCCAGCTATCAACGGGCTAGCGGGACCAGAGAACAAGGGCAGCAGTACTTC. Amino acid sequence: CASYQRASGTREQGQQYF.

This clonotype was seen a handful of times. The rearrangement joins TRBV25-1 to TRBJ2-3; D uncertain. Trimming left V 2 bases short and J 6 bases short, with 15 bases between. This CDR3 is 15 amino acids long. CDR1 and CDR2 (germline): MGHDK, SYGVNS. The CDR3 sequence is CASSERLSLVDTQYF. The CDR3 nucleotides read TGTGCCAGCAGTGAACGCCTCTCACTCGTGGATACGCAGTATTTT.

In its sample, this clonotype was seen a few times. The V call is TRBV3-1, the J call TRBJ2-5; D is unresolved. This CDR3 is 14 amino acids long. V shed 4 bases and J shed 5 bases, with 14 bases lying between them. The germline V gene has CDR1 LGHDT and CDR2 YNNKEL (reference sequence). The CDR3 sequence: CASSLPERLETQYF. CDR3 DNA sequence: TGTGCCAGCAGCCTCCCCGAGAGGCTGGAGACCCAGTACTTC.

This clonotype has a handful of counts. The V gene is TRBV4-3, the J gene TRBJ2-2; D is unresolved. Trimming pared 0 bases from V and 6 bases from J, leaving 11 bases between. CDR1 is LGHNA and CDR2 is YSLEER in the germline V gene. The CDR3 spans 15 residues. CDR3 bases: TGCGCCAGCAGCCAAGATGGAAGGTTCCCCGGGGAGCTGTTTTTT. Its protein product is CASSQDGRFPGELFF.

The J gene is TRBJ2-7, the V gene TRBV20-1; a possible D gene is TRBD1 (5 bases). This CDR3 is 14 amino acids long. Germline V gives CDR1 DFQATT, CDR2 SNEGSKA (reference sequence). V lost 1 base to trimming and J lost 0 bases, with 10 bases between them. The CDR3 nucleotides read TGCAGTGCTAGAGTAGGGGCCAGCTCCTACGAGCAGTACTTC. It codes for CSARVGASSYEQYF.

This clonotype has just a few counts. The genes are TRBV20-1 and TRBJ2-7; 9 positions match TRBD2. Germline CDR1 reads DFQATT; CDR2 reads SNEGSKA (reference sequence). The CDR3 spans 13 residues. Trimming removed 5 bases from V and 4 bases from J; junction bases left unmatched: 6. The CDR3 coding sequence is TGCAGTGCTGGGGGACTAGCTACTTACGAGCAGTACTTC. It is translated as CSAGGLATYEQYF.

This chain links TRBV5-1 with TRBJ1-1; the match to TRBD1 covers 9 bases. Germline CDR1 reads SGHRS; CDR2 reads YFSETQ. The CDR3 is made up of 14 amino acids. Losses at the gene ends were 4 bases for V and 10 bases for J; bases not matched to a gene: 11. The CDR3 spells CASSLPGTGLVAFF. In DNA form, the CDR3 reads TGCGCCAGCAGCCTACCCGGGACAGGGCTGGTAGCTTTCTTT.

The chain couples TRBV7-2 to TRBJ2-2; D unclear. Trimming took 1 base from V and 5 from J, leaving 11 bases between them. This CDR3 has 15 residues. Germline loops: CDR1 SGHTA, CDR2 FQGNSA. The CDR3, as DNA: TGTGCCAGCAGCTTAGTTGGCGGAAAAACCGGGGAGCTGTTTTTT. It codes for CASSLVGGKTGELFF.

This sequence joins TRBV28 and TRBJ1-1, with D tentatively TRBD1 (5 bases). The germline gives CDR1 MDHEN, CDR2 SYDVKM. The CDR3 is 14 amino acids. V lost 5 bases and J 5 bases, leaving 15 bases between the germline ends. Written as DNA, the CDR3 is TGTGCCAGCAGTCACCCCAGGGTGGGGACTGAAGCTTTCTTT. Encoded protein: CASSHPRVGTEAFF.

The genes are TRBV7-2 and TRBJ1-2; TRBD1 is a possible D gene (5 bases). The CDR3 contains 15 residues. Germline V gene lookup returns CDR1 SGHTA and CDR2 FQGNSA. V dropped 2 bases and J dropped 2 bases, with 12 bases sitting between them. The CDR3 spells CASSLIRERNYGYTF. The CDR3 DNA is TGTGCCAGCAGCTTAATCAGGGAACGAAACTATGGCTACACCTTC.

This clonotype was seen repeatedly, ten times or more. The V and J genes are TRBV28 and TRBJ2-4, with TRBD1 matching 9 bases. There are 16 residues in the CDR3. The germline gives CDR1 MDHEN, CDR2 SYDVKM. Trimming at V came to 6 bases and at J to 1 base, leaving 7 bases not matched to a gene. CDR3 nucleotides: TGTGCCAGCAGCGGGACAGGGTTGGTGGCCAAAAACATTCAGTACTTC. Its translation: CASSGTGLVAKNIQYF.

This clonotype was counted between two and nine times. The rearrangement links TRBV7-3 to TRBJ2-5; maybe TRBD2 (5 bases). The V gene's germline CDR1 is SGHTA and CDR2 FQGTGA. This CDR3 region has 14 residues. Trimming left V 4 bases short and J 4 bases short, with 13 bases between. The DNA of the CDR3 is TGTGCCAGCAGCTCTCGCGGACGGGGAGAGACCCAGTACTTC. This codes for CASSSRGRGETQYF.

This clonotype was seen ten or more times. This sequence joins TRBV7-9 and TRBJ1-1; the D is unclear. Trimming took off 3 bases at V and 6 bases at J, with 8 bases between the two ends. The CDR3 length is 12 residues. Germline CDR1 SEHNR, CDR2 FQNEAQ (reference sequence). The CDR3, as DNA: TGTGCCAGCAGCTTTGTGGGGTCTGAAGCTTTCTTT. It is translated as CASSFVGSEAFF.

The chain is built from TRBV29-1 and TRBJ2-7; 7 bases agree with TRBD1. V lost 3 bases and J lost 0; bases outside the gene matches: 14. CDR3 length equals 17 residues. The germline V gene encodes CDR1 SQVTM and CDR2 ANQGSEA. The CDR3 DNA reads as TGCAGCGTTGAGTATACAGGGGACCCAGCGATCTCCTACGAGCAGTACTTC. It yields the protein CSVEYTGDPAISYEQYF.

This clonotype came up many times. The CDR3: CATSNEVGQPQHF. As DNA, the CDR3 is TGTGCCACCAGCAATGAGGTTGGTCAGCCCCAGCATTTT. The chain employs TRBV15 and TRBJ1-5; D uncertain. V shed 4 bases and J shed 6 bases, with 10 bases lying between them. The CDR3 sequence is 13 residues long. Germline CDR1 and CDR2: LNHNV and YYDKDF (reference sequence).

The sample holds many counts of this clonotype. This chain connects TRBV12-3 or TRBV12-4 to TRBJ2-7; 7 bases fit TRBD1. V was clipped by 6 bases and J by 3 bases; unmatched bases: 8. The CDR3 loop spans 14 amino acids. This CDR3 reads CASSSRDRYYEQYV. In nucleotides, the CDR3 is TGTGCCAGCAGCTCCCGGGACAGATACTACGAGCAGTACGTC.

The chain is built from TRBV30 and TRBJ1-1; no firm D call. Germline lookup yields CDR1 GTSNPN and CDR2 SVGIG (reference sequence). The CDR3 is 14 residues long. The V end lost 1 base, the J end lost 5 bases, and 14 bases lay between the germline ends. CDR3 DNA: TGTGCCTGGAGTGGACCCATGTTTGGAACTGAAGCTTTCTTT. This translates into CAWSGPMFGTEAFF.

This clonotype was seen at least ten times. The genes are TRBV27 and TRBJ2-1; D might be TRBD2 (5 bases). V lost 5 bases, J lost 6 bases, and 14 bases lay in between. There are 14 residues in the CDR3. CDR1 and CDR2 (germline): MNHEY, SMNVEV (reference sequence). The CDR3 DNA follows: TGTGCCAGCAGTCTTAACGGACTGGGCAATGAGCAGTTCTTC. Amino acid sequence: CASSLNGLGNEQFF.

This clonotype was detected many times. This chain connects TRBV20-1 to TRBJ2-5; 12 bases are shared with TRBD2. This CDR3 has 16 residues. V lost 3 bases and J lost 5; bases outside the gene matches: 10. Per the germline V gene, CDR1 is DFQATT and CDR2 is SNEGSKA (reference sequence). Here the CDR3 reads CSASGLAGTKRETQYF. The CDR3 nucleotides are TGCAGTGCTAGCGGACTAGCGGGAACCAAGCGGGAGACCCAGTACTTC.

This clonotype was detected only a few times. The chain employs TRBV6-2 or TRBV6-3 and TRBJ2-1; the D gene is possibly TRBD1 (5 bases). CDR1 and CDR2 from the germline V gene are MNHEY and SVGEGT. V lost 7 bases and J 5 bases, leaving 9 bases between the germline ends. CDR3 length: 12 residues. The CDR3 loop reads CASTDSHNEQFF. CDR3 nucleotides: TGTGCCAGCACAGACAGCCACAATGAGCAGTTCTTC.

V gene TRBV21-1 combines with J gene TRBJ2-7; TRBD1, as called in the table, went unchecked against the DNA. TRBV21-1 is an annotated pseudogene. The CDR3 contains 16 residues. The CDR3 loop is CASSKVGDRGIYEQYV. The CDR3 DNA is TGTGCCAGCAGCAAGGTGGGAGACAGGGGCATTTACGAGCAGTACGTC.

The CDR3 here is CATSRDLTGDGYTF. The CDR3 DNA reads as TGTGCCACCAGCAGAGATCTGACAGGGGACGGCTACACCTTC. V and J are TRBV15 and TRBJ1-2, with 8 nucleotides matching TRBD1. This CDR3 is 14 amino acids long. Per the germline V gene, CDR1 is LNHNV and CDR2 is YYDKDF (reference sequence). The J segment lost 8 bases and the V segment lost 0 bases, leaving 5 bases of the junction unmatched.